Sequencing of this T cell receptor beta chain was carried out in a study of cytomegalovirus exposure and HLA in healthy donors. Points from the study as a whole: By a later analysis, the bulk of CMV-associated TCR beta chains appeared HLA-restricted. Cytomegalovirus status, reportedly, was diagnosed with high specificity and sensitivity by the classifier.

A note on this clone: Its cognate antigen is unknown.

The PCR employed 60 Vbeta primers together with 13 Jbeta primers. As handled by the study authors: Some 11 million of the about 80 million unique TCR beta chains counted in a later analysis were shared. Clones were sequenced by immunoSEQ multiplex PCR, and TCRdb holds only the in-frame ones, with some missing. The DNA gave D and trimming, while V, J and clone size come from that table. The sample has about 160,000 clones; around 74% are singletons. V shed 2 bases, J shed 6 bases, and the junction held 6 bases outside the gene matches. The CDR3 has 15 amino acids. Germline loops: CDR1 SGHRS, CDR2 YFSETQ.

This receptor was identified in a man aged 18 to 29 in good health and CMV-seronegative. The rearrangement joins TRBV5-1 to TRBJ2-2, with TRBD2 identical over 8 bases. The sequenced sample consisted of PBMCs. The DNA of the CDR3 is TGCGCCAGCAGCTTACTAGCGGATGGCTCCGGGGAGCTGTTTTTT. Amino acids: CASSLLADGSGELFF.